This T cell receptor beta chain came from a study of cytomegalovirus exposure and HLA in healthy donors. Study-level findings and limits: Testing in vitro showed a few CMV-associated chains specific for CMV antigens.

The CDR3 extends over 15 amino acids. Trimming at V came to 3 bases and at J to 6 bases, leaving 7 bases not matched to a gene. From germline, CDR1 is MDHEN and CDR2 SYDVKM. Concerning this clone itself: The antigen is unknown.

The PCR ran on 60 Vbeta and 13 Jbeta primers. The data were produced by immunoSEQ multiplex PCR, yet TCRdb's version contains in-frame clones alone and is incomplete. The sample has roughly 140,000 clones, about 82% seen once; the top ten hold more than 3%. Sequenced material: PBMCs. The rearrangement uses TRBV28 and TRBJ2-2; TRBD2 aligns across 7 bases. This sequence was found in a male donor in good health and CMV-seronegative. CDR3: CASSLGGSRAGELFF. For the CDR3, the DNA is TGTGCCAGCAGTTTGGGGGGGTCAAGAGCCGGGGAGCTGTTTTTT.